This passage covers 21 T cell receptor beta chains from one sample sequenced in a study of CD8+ T cells in alopecia areata. The sequencing template was cDNA reverse transcribed from extracted RNA. Some clones are missing from TCRdb's copy, which holds only in-frame ones; the method was immunoSEQ multiplex PCR. The sample holds more than 95,000 clones; roughly two fifths are singletons and the top ten take around 1.4%. Sample: CD4+ T cells sorted from blood. These receptor sequences come from a human donor with alopecia areata.

The table lists this clone with a few counts. The CDR3: CASSSRLAGEAGANVLTF. CDR3 sequence (DNA): TGCGCCAGCAGCTCGAGACTAGCGGGAGAGGCTGGGGCCAACGTCCTGACTTTC. The rearrangement uses TRBV5-1 and TRBJ2-6; TRBD2 agrees at 12 bases. The junction had 6 bases not matched to a gene; V was cut back by 3 bases and J by 2 bases. From germline, CDR1 is SGHRS and CDR2 YFSETQ. There are 18 residues in the CDR3. The entire variable domain, with the rest obtained from reference TRBV5-1 and TRBJ2-6, is as follows: KAGVTQTPRYLIKTRGQQVTLSCSPISGHRSVSWYQQTPGQGLQFLFEYFSETQRNKGNFPGRFSGRQFSNSRSEMNVSTLELGDSALYLCASSSRLAGEAGANVLTFGAGSRLTVL.

This clone was picked up one time. The chain joins TRBV6-6 to TRBJ1-1; D is unresolved. Per germline, CDR1 MNHNY and CDR2 SVGAGI (reference sequence). This CDR3 comprises 12 residues. The germline V and J ends were trimmed by 6 bases and 6 bases, with 11 bases remaining between them. The CDR3 spells CASRNPQSEAFF. In DNA form, the CDR3 reads TGTGCCAGCAGGAACCCTCAATCTGAAGCTTTCTTT.

This clone was picked up one time. This rearrangement joins TRBV5-1 to TRBJ2-1; D is unresolved. Germline V gives CDR1 SGHRS, CDR2 YFSETQ. The CDR3 consists of 13 residues. Trimming took off 0 bases at V and 6 bases at J, with 7 bases between the two ends. This chain's CDR3 is CASSLVVGNEQFF. In DNA form, the CDR3 reads TGCGCCAGCAGCTTGGTGGTGGGCAATGAGCAGTTCTTC. The entire variable domain, with the rest obtained from reference TRBV5-1 and TRBJ2-1, is as follows: KAGVTQTPRYLIKTRGQQVTLSCSPISGHRSVSWYQQTPGQGLQFLFEYFSETQRNKGNFPGRFSGRQFSNSRSEMNVSTLELGDSALYLCASSLVVGNEQFFGPGTRLTVL.

The chain carries TRBV5-1 and TRBJ2-3; D remains ambiguous. The V gene's germline CDR1 is SGHRS and CDR2 YFSETQ. CDR3 size: 11 residues. Deletions cut 0 bases from V and 6 bases from J, with 2 bases between. CDR3 nucleotides: TGCGCCAGCAGCTTGGTGGATACGCAGTATTTT. Translated, it gives CASSLVDTQYF. Using reference TRBV5-1 and TRBJ2-3 for the parts outside the CDR3, the full variable domain is KAGVTQTPRYLIKTRGQQVTLSCSPISGHRSVSWYQQTPGQGLQFLFEYFSETQRNKGNFPGRFSGRQFSNSRSEMNVSTLELGDSALYLCASSLVDTQYFGPGTRLTVL.

This clone was picked up a small number of times. The rearrangement joins TRBV28 to TRBJ1-5; D is undetermined. The CDR3 loop spans 11 amino acids. Germline V gene data show CDR1 as MDHEN and CDR2 as SYDVKM. Trimming removed 5 bases from V and 7 bases from J, with 6 bases in between. Here the CDR3 DNA reads TGTGCCAGCAGTCACAACCAGCCCCAGCATTTT. It translates to CASSHNQPQHF.

V is TRBV6-6 and J is TRBJ1-1; possibly TRBD1 for D (5 bases). CDR1 and CDR2 from the germline V gene are MNHNY and SVGAGI (reference sequence). The CDR3 is 14 amino acids. Deletions cut 5 bases from V and 2 bases from J, with 12 bases between. For the CDR3, the DNA is TGTGCCAGCAGTCGGGACGGAACAAACACTGAAGCTTTCTTT. Amino acid sequence: CASSRDGTNTEAFF.

In regard to this clone: A read error is likely, as this CDR3 ends without the conserved phenylalanine or tryptophan. No DNA is shown, since the ends of the CDR3 on it are uncertain; the CDR3 is the one TCRdb lists. The chain carries TRBV6-1 and TRBJ2-7. CDR1 is MNHNS and CDR2 is SASEGT in the germline V gene. Ends included, the CDR3 has 10 residues. CDR3 in amino acids: CASSEVGLRL.

The chain's CDR3 is CASSYSAGRNQPQHF. The CDR3 bases are TGTGCCAGCAGTTACTCGGCAGGGAGGAATCAGCCCCAGCATTTT. The chain combines TRBV6-6 with TRBJ1-5; tentative D call: TRBD1 (5 bases). The CDR3 loop spans 15 amino acids. The ends were cut back, 0 bases at V and 4 bases at J, with 10 bases in the middle. Per the germline V gene, CDR1 is MNHNY and CDR2 is SVGAGI (reference sequence).

The table lists this clone with a few counts. This chain links TRBV29-1 with TRBJ2-2; the D is unclear. The ends were cut back, 3 bases at V and 4 bases at J, with 6 bases in the middle. In germline, CDR1 is SQVTM, CDR2 ANQGSEA. This CDR3 is 12 amino acids long. The CDR3 loop reads CSVEDGTGELFF. CDR3 sequence (DNA): TGCAGCGTTGAGGACGGCACCGGGGAGCTGTTTTTT.

V gene TRBV11-2 combines with J gene TRBJ2-5; D might be TRBD1 or TRBD2, each matching 5 bases. Germline V gene sequence: CDR1 SGHAT, CDR2 FQNNGV. The length of the CDR3 is 15 residues. V lost 5 bases, J lost 2 bases, and 15 bases lay in between. CDR3 bases: TGTGCCAGCAGCGGATTTCCGGGACCGCAAGAGACCCAGTACTTC. Translating gives CASSGFPGPQETQYF.

The rearrangement links TRBV30 to TRBJ1-1; no clear D gene. The CDR3 runs 18 residues. Germline CDR1 and CDR2: GTSNPN and SVGIG (reference sequence). V lost 3 bases and J 1 base, leaving 24 bases between the germline ends. CDR3 DNA: TGTGCCTGGAGGAGTCGGCCAGGAAGGATTAACTGGAACACTGAAGCTTTCTTT. Protein: CAWRSRPGRINWNTEAFF.

The V gene is TRBV27, the J gene TRBJ2-1; no clear D gene. The CDR3 runs to 12 residues. Trimming cost V 5 bases and J 8 bases, with 10 bases left between them. Germline CDR1 and CDR2: MNHEY and SMNVEV (reference sequence). The CDR3 is CASSRHLDEQFF. Here the CDR3 DNA reads TGTGCCAGCAGTCGCCACTTGGATGAGCAGTTCTTC.

The chain couples TRBV29-1 to TRBJ2-7, with no clear D. The V end was cut by 4 bases, the J end by 3 bases, with 19 bases between. Germline loops: CDR1 SQVTM, CDR2 ANQGSEA. The CDR3 loop spans 15 amino acids. In DNA form, the CDR3 reads TGCAGCGTTGGAAAGTTGGTCCGAAACTTCTACGAGCAGTACTTC. It codes for CSVGKLVRNFYEQYF.

This chain connects TRBV19 to TRBJ2-1; TRBD2 might be the D (5 bases). The germline V gene has CDR1 LNHDA and CDR2 SQIVND (reference sequence). The CDR3 covers 16 residues. With 4 bases removed from V and 4 bases from J, the gap between germline ends came to 17 bases. CDR3 region: CASSTTRAAVYNEQFF. The CDR3 DNA reads as TGTGCCAGTAGTACAACCCGCGCAGCGGTATACAATGAGCAGTTCTTC.

V is TRBV7-6 and J is TRBJ2-7; D may be TRBD2 (6 bases). This CDR3 spans 15 amino acids. From germline, CDR1 is SGHVS and CDR2 FNYEAQ. With 3 bases removed from V and 0 bases from J, the gap between germline ends came to 12 bases. The CDR3 nucleotides are TGTGCCAGCAGCTTGCGTGCGGGGAGCTCCTACGAGCAGTACTTC. It translates to CASSLRAGSSYEQYF.

This clone has just a few counts. Other DNA sequences in the sample encode the same CDR3. The CDR3 nucleotides are TGTGCCAGCAGCCCTCGAGGAACCACAGATACGCAGTATTTT. Translating gives CASSPRGTTDTQYF. The chain has TRBV11-3 and TRBJ2-3, with no clear D. The V end lost 5 bases, the J end lost 2 bases, and 11 bases lay between the germline ends. The V gene's germline CDR1 is SGHNT and CDR2 YENEEA. The CDR3 sequence is 14 residues long.

Worth noting for this clone: The sample contains more than one DNA sequence encoding this CDR3. The J gene is TRBJ2-1, the V gene TRBV5-1; 8 bases are a match to TRBD1. Germline values: CDR1 SGHRS, CDR2 YFSETQ. Trimming removed 0 bases from V and 5 bases from J; junction bases left unmatched: 4. The CDR3 has 15 residues. This CDR3 is CASSLGAGGNNEQFF. CDR3 DNA sequence: TGCGCCAGCAGCTTGGGGGCAGGGGGCAACAATGAGCAGTTCTTC.

Note on this clone: The sample has other DNA sequences that encode this CDR3 too. The V call is TRBV7-2, the J call TRBJ1-1; no clear D. This CDR3 comprises 14 residues. V lost 0 bases, J lost 5 bases, and 10 bases lay in between. Per germline, CDR1 SGHTA and CDR2 FQGNSA. CDR3 amino acids: CASSLAGLGTEAFF. The CDR3 DNA sequence: TGTGCCAGCAGCTTAGCCGGGCTGGGGACTGAAGCTTTCTTT.

This clone has a single count. The rearrangement links TRBV5-1 to TRBJ1-3; D remains ambiguous. The V gene's germline CDR1 is SGHRS and CDR2 YFSETQ. V lost 2 bases and J 4 bases, leaving 13 bases between the germline ends. The CDR3 contains 15 residues. CDR3 region: CASSFVAGAGNTIYF. The CDR3 DNA is TGCGCCAGCAGCTTTGTGGCAGGTGCCGGAAACACCATATATTTT.

The chain is built from TRBV14 and TRBJ2-2, with 10 bases that match TRBD2. Per germline, CDR1 SGHDN and CDR2 FVKESK. V was clipped by 2 bases and J by 0 bases; unmatched bases: 3. CDR3 length: 17 residues. The CDR3 region has the DNA TGTGCCAGCAGCCAAACTAGCGGGACCGCGAACACCGGGGAGCTGTTTTTT. As protein: CASSQTSGTANTGELFF.

V gene TRBV19 combines with J gene TRBJ2-3, with 9 nucleotides matching TRBD1. The V and J ends lost 5 bases and 4 bases, in that order; junction bases with no gene match: 7. CDR1 is LNHDA, CDR2 SQIVND, per germline (reference sequence). CDR3 length equals 15 residues. CDR3 nucleotide sequence: TGTGCCAGTAGTCCACCTGGGACAGGGCCAGATACGCAGTATTTT. Protein: CASSPPGTGPDTQYF.